The next 11 T cell receptor beta chains were all read from a single sample in a study of metastatic and nonmetastatic thyroid tumors. With MiXCR, TCRdb called clones anew from the PCR reads. Of approximately 79,000 clones listed, 8.6% are singletons. All patients reached thyroid surgery having received no treatment beforehand. The sequenced sample was blood. These receptors were obtained from a female donor with papillary thyroid cancer or a benign thyroid nodule (not recorded which). Some clones in this sample may be carry-over from other donors' samples.

As concerns this clone: A clone one base away is much larger, so this may be a read error. Distinct nucleotide sequences in the sample also encode this CDR3. The rearrangement links TRBV20-1 to TRBJ1-1; 8 bases fit TRBD1. CDR3 size: 15 residues. CDR1 and CDR2 (germline): DFQATT, SNEGSKA (reference sequence). CDR3 sequence (DNA): TGCAGTGCTAGACAGAAAACAGGGGGGAACACTGAAGCCTTCTTT. Protein product: CSARQKTGGNTEAFF.

The chain joins TRBV6-7 to TRBJ2-7; D is perhaps TRBD1 (6 bases). TRBV6-7 carries the ORF label, with uncertain function. The CDR3 has 19 amino acids. V lost 6 bases and J 5 bases, leaving 32 bases between the germline ends. DNA for the CDR3: TGTGCCAGCAGCCCCTACAACGCGAAACAGGGAACGCGAAGAAACGAGCAGTACTTC. The encoded protein is CASSPYNAKQGTRRNEQYF.

This clone has only a few counts. The chain is built from TRBV12-3 or TRBV12-4 and TRBJ2-2; D uncertain. This CDR3 is built from 15 residues. V lost 3 bases to trimming and J lost 0 bases, with 8 bases between them. This CDR3 reads CASSFYATNTGELFF. CDR3 nucleotides: TGTGCCAGCAGTTTTTACGCTACGAACACCGGGGAGCTGTTTTTT.

In regard to this clone: This could be a read error, since a much larger clone is one nucleotide away. The gene calls are TRBV18 and TRBJ1-1, with 8 nucleotides matching TRBD1. Trimming cost V 4 bases and J 1 base; bases outside gene matches: 8. This CDR3 has 16 amino acids. From germline, CDR1 is KGHSH and CDR2 LQKENI. The DNA for the CDR3 is TGTGCCAGCTCACATAGGACAGGGCAGGCGAACACTGAAGCTTTCTTT. Its translation is CASSHRTGQANTEAFF.

Only a few counts were recorded for this clone. The chain links TRBV28 to TRBJ1-2, with 9 bases matching TRBD1. The germline CDR1 and CDR2 sequences are MDHEN and SYDVKM. The CDR3 runs 14 residues. V shed 5 bases, J shed 6 bases, and the junction held 7 bases outside the gene matches. CDR3 nucleotides: TGTGCCAGCAGTCCTGGACAGGGGATCAATGGCTACACCTTC. The encoded protein is CASSPGQGINGYTF.

This clone came up many times. The chain joins TRBV7-9 to TRBJ2-7; 8 bases agree with TRBD1. The germline gives CDR1 SEHNR, CDR2 FQNEAQ (reference sequence). There are 14 residues in the CDR3. With 4 bases clipped from V and 2 bases from J, the junction kept 4 bases outside the gene matches. CDR3 nucleotide sequence: TGTGCCAGCAGCTCAGGACAGGGCCCCTACGAGCAGTACTTC. This gives the protein CASSSGQGPYEQYF.

This clone was observed many times. The rearrangement joins TRBV18 to TRBJ1-5; a weak D match, TRBD1 (6 bases). V lost 2 bases and J 6 bases, leaving 8 bases between the germline ends. There are 13 residues in the CDR3. The V gene's germline CDR1 is KGHSH and CDR2 LQKENI. CDR3 amino acids: CASSPGGGQPQHF. The CDR3, as DNA: TGTGCCAGCTCACCAGGAGGGGGTCAGCCCCAGCATTTT.

This clone was observed a handful of times. A much bigger clone sits one base away, suggesting this may be a read error. This chain links TRBV12-3 or TRBV12-4 with TRBJ1-1; the match to TRBD1 covers 8 bases. The CDR3 length is 14 residues. With 6 bases clipped from V and 3 bases from J, the junction kept 6 bases outside the gene matches. This CDR3 reads CASRRTGQYTEAFF. CDR3 bases: TGTGCCAGCAGGAGGACAGGGCAATACACTGAAGCTTTCTTT.

This clone was seen repeatedly, ten times or more. DNA for the CDR3: TGTGCCAGCAGTGCTGACCCGGGTGGAAAACTGTTTTTT. This translates into CASSADPGGKLFF. V is TRBV2 and J is TRBJ1-4, with D uncertain. This CDR3 contains 13 residues. Per germline, CDR1 SNHLY and CDR2 FYNNEI. Deletions cut 4 bases from V and 10 bases from J, with 13 bases between.

This clone was seen repeatedly, ten times or more. The sample holds other DNA sequences that translate to the same CDR3. The J gene is TRBJ1-5, the V gene TRBV5-6; TRBD1 agrees at 10 bases. CDR3 size: 16 residues. V lost 0 bases, J lost 1 base, and 1 base stayed unmatched. CDR1 and CDR2 from the germline V gene are SGHDT and YYEEEE. The CDR3: CASSLGTGGSNQPQHF. CDR3 nucleotides: TGTGCCAGCAGCTTGGGGACAGGGGGGAGCAATCAGCCCCAGCATTTT.

This clone appeared many times. This chain connects TRBV6-1 to TRBJ2-5; TRBD2 is a possible D gene (6 bases). Germline V gene sequence: CDR1 MNHNS, CDR2 SASEGT. Trimming took 5 bases from V and 5 from J, leaving 18 bases between them. The CDR3 covers 15 residues. CDR3 sequence (DNA): TGTGCCAGCAGTCCGACGGGAACCGCGGGGGAGACCCAGTACTTC. Its protein is CASSPTGTAGETQYF.